This entry is about one T cell receptor (beta chain). Its specificity is unknown. The length of the CDR3 is 12 residues. V was cut by 5 bases and J by 5 bases, with 10 bases left in between. The germline CDR1 and CDR2 sequences are SGHRS and YFSETQ. A 5'RACE reaction primed in the constant segment made cDNA libraries of TCR alpha and TCR beta, and these carried sample barcodes and UMIs. From the 5' RACE reads, TCRdb called clonotypes with MiXCR, one entry per CDR3 protein. The sample holds around 310,000 distinct CDR3 sequences; more than 15% are singletons and the top ten take 20% to 25%. This record comes from a study of T-cell memory formation after mild COVID-19. General study points: That cross-reactive memory joined was suggested by some responding clones appearing in pre-infection memory.

The rearrangement uses TRBV5-1 and TRBJ1-1; D ambiguous. Sequencing input: PBMCs or a T cell subset sorted from them (not recorded which). The sequence came from a man between 18 and 35 years old who had mild COVID-19 (a few samples of this study predate the infection). Cell type and time point are not known. The CDR3 here is CASREGETEAFF. CDR3 sequence (DNA): TGCGCCAGCAGGGAGGGAGAGACTGAAGCTTTCTTT.